This T cell receptor beta chain was sequenced in a study of blood T cells in healthy people across ages. Note on this clonotype: Its antigen is unidentified.

Donors each provided about 9.5 milliliters of peripheral blood. No fewer than 5.5 micrograms of total RNA were isolated from every sample. CDR3 length equals 15 residues. Germline V gene sequence: CDR1 LNHNV, CDR2 YYDKDF (reference sequence). V lost 3 bases and J lost 3, with 12 bases in between. For the second PCR, which ran for roughly 7 to 11 cycles, a sample-barcoded 5' primer and a J-beta primer mix were used. MiXCR was run by TCRdb on the 5' RACE reads, yielding one entry per CDR3 protein. The profile shows 550,000 to 750,000 distinct CDR3 sequences, roughly 21% of them singletons. General observations from the study: Long-lived donors exceeded aged donors in naive CD4+ cells and diversity.

Sequenced: blood. This chain joins TRBV15 and TRBJ1-5, with TRBD1 as a possible D gene (6 bases). The receptor was derived from a man between 65 and 85 years old in good health. CDR3 loop: CATSSSRGNNQPQHF. The DNA of the CDR3 is TGTGCCACCAGCAGTAGTAGGGGGAACAATCAGCCCCAGCATTTT.